These T cell receptor beta chains were read from a single sample in a study of blood T cell repertoires in COVID-19. TCRdb keeps only in-frame clones here, not all; method: immunoSEQ multiplex PCR. The table lists about 270,000 clones, more than 75% of them singletons. Material: peripheral blood. Receptor source: a man in his forties with active or convalescent COVID-19. CDR3s leave out the opening cysteine and the closing phenylalanine or tryptophan.

v_gene	j_gene	CDR3aa
TRBV29-1	TRBJ1-1	SASPPTGGPNTEAF
TRBV30	TRBJ2-3	AWRDRGTDTQY
TRBV28	TRBJ1-3	ASSRTGAGNTIY
TRBV7-3	TRBJ1-1	ASSPAKATEAF
TRBV9	TRBJ1-2	ASSAGQGVGYT
TRBV9	TRBJ2-5	ASSAGLAGQETQY
TRBV5-4	TRBJ1-4	ASSLRGTTNEKLF
TRBV10-1	TRBJ1-5	ASSRGINQPQH
TRBV4-1	TRBJ2-1	ASSQDLAGAFNEQF
TRBV2	TRBJ2-7	ASSADRLSYEQY
TRBV24-1	TRBJ2-3	ATSDAGQAYTDTQY
TRBV12-3/TRBV12-4	TRBJ1-2	ASSLFQNYGYT
TRBV5-5	TRBJ2-3	ASSFSLAGAPPPY
TRBV7-8	TRBJ1-5	ASSPWTVGQPQH
TRBV2	TRBJ1-5	ASSVGGSNQPQH
TRBV7-9	TRBJ1-5	ASSLVGTGGGGSQH
TRBV14	TRBJ2-7	ASSQDGGRAGGGEQY
TRBV20-1	TRBJ1-6	SASTGGMNSPLH
TRBV27	TRBJ2-2	ASRETGGFGELF
TRBV6-1	TRBJ2-2	ASSEQSLILNTGELF
TRBV5-1	TRBJ1-1	ASSQGNGAEAF
TRBV3-1/TRBV3-2	TRBJ2-2	ASTDAFRGAYTGELF
TRBV5-1	TRBJ2-1	ASSLEGNEQF
TRBV5-6	TRBJ2-3	ASSRDFAGTDTQY
TRBV24-1	TRBJ2-2	ATSEPSGGPGVTGELF
TRBV18	TRBJ2-7	ASSPTGENEQY
TRBV3-1/TRBV3-2	TRBJ2-5	ASSQGGLARKETQY
TRBV30	TRBJ2-2	AWVQWRQNTGELF
TRBV2	TRBJ1-3	ASSETTGPGNTIY
TRBV6-5	TRBJ2-1	ASKDGDSYNEQF
TRBV24-1	TRBJ2-1	ATSDPGLAGGSSYNEQF
TRBV7-9	TRBJ2-2	ASSSYTGELF
TRBV10-3	TRBJ2-5	AIRSSVDQETQY
TRBV7-9	TRBJ1-3	ASTRQSDRGGSGNTIY
TRBV3-1/TRBV3-2	TRBJ2-3	ASMLAGPSTDTQY
TRBV30	TRBJ1-5	AWRQGHGQPQH
TRBV9	TRBJ2-1	ASSGYRGSSYNEQF
TRBV4-1	TRBJ2-3	ASSQGGGGQIDTQY
TRBV18	TRBJ1-1	ASSPPTGTEAF
TRBV30	TRBJ2-7	AWSRGVGTSGLSAYEQY
TRBV29-1	TRBJ2-7	SAGDRGYEQY
TRBV28	TRBJ1-2	ASTSPATGGGYT
TRBV6-5	TRBJ1-4	ASSKGTTNEKLF
TRBV6-1	TRBJ1-4	ASSEGRGLLLNEKLF
TRBV7-2	TRBJ2-1	ASSSQVSSYNEQF
TRBV10-3	TRBJ2-3	AINGGGWTDTQY
TRBV12-5	TRBJ1-2	ASGSPAAGEDGYT
TRBV7-6	TRBJ2-7	ARAPTGSTYEQY
TRBV6-5	TRBJ1-2	ASTRDRSAYGYT
TRBV18	TRBJ1-6	ASSTGEGGYSPLH
TRBV5-5	TRBJ1-4	ASSSGQATPYEKLF
TRBV11-3	TRBJ2-1	ASSLTLGQGARYEQF
TRBV6-5	TRBJ2-7	ASRLLSGEGYEQY
TRBV12-3/TRBV12-4	TRBJ2-7	ASSLEGTYEQY